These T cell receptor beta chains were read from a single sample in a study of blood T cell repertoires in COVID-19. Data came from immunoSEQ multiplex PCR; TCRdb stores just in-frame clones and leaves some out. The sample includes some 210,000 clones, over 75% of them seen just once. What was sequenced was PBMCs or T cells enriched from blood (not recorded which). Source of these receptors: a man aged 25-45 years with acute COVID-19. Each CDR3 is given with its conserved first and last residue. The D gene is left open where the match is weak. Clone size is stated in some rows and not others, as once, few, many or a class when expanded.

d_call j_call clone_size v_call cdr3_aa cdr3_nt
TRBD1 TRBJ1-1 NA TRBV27 CASSPGDRAVTEAFF TGTGCCAGCAGTCCGGGGGACAGGGCGGTGACTGAAGCTTTCTTT
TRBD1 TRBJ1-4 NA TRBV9 CASSGDRGEKLFF TGTGCCAGCAGCGGGGACAGGGGAGAAAAACTGTTTTTT
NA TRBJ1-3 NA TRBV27 CASSLSPQLGNTIYF TGTGCCAGCAGTCTCTCTCCACAGCTTGGAAACACCATATATTTT
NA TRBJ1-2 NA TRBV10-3 CAISGTTNYGYTF TGTGCCATCAGTGGCACAACTAACTATGGCTACACCTTC
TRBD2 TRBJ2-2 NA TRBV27 CASHAGGTGELFF TGTGCCAGCCACGCGGGGGGGACCGGGGAGCTGTTTTTT
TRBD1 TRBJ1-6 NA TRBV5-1 CASSSGQGEWTYNSPLHF TGCGCCAGCAGCTCTGGACAGGGGGAGTGGACCTATAATTCACCCCTCCACTTT
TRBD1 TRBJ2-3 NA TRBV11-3 CASSLTTGDAVQYF TGTGCCAGCAGCTTAACGACAGGGGATGCGGTGCAGTATTTT
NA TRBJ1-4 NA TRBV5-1 CASRIAGTNEKLFF TGCGCCAGCAGGATTGCAGGGACAAATGAAAAACTGTTTTTT
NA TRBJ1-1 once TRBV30 CAWSNGGLNTEAFF TGTGCCTGGAGTAACGGGGGGCTGAACACTGAAGCTTTCTTT
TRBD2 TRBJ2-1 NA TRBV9 CASSPSGTRGNEQFF TGTGCCAGCAGCCCCTCGGGGACTAGAGGGAATGAGCAGTTCTTC
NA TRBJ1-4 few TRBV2 CASTWISGEKLFF TGTGCCAGCACTTGGATAAGCGGTGAAAAACTGTTTTTT
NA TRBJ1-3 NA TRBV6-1 CASSATGLRSGNTIYF TGTGCCAGCAGTGCTACAGGGTTACGCTCTGGAAACACCATATATTTT
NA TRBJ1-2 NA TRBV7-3 CASSPRGGLEGYTF TGTGCCAGCAGCCCTCGGGGGGGATTGGAGGGCTACACCTTC
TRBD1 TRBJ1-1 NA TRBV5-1 CASSSGQVFSNTEAFF TGCGCCAGCAGCTCGGGACAGGTTTTTTCGAACACTGAAGCTTTCTTT
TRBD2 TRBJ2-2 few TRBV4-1 CASSAGGIGRGTGELFF TGCGCCAGCAGTGCGGGTGGTATTGGGCGGGGGACCGGGGAGCTGTTTTTT
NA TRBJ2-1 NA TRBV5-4 CASIFLGRDNEQFF TGTGCCAGCATCTTCCTCGGGCGGGACAATGAGCAGTTCTTC
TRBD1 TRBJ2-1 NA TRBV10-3 CAATTGAENEQFF TGTGCCGCTACGACAGGGGCGGAAAATGAGCAGTTCTTC
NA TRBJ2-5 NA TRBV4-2 CASSQDEGGRTQYF TGTGCCAGCAGCCAAGACGAGGGGGGGCGGACCCAGTACTTC
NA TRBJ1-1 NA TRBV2 CASSQPGTEAFF TGTGCCAGCAGTCAACCAGGTACTGAAGCTTTCTTT
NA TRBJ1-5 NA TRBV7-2 CASSDKLASNQPQHF TGTGCCAGCAGCGACAAGTTGGCCAGCAATCAGCCCCAGCATTTT
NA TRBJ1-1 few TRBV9 CASSPTGTRGAFF TGTGCCAGCAGCCCCACCGGGACTCGGGGAGCTTTCTTT
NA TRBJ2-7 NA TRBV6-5 CASSPGRYEQYF TGTGCCAGCAGCCCAGGGCGCTACGAGCAGTACTTC
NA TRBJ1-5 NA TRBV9 CASSLRAGKDQPQHF TGTGCCAGCAGCCTCCGGGCCGGGAAGGATCAGCCCCAGCATTTT
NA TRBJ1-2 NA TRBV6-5 CASSSLGASYGYTF TGTGCCAGCAGCTCCCTAGGGGCGAGCTATGGCTACACCTTC